Each of the 5 T cell receptor beta chains below was sequenced from the same sample in a study of shared clonotypes between healthy human individuals. Profiled with immunoSEQ multiplex PCR; TCRdb holds only in-frame clones, not every one. The table lists some 2,100,000 clones, 90% to 96% of them singletons, with 0.13% in the top ten. Sequenced material: naive CD4+ T cells sorted from blood. Sample subset: CD45RA+ positively selected. These TCRs come from a man between 18 and 35 years old in good health.

The CDR3 loop reads CASSQSTSGGATGELFF. The CDR3 nucleotides are TGCGCCAGCAGCCAAAGTACTAGCGGGGGGGCCACCGGGGAGCTGTTTTTT. The chain employs TRBV4-1 and TRBJ2-2; 13 nucleotides line up with TRBD2. J lost 4 bases, V lost 2 bases, and 4 bases had no gene match. Germline V gene data show CDR1 as MGHRA and CDR2 as YSYEKL. There are 17 residues in the CDR3.

The rearrangement links TRBV4-3 to TRBJ2-1; D remains unclear. V was cut by 0 bases and J by 0 bases, with 12 bases left in between. Germline V gene lookup returns CDR1 LGHNA and CDR2 YSLEER. This CDR3 is built from 17 residues. CDR3 protein: CASSQDWTLLSYNEQFF. DNA for the CDR3: TGCGCCAGCAGCCAAGACTGGACCCTTCTCTCCTACAATGAGCAGTTCTTC.

The chain employs TRBV7-8 and TRBJ2-7, with 9 bases aligning to TRBD2. Germline lookup yields CDR1 SGHVS and CDR2 FQNEAQ. Trimming at V came to 3 bases and at J to 6 bases, leaving 6 bases not matched to a gene. The CDR3 spans 14 residues. CDR3 amino acids: CASSFGRGGGEQYF. The CDR3 nucleotides read TGTGCCAGCAGCTTCGGGCGGGGGGGCGGCGAGCAGTACTTC.

The rearrangement links TRBV7-2 to TRBJ1-5; 8 bases agree with TRBD1. CDR1 is SGHTA, CDR2 FQGNSA, per germline. V shed 3 bases and J 6 bases; nucleotides not matched to a gene: 7. The CDR3 loop spans 15 amino acids. The DNA of the CDR3 is TGTGCCAGCAGCTTCTCTCAGGGGGCAGGTCAGCCCCAGCATTTT. It specifies CASSFSQGAGQPQHF.

V and J are TRBV7-2 and TRBJ2-1, with TRBD2 matching 14 bases. This CDR3 spans 17 amino acids. Trimming cost V 0 bases and J 6 bases; bases outside gene matches: 4. The germline gives CDR1 SGHTA, CDR2 FQGNSA. In DNA form, the CDR3 reads TGTGCCAGCAGCTTAGCCTGGGGACTAGCGGGAGTCAATGAGCAGTTCTTC. Its protein is CASSLAWGLAGVNEQFF.